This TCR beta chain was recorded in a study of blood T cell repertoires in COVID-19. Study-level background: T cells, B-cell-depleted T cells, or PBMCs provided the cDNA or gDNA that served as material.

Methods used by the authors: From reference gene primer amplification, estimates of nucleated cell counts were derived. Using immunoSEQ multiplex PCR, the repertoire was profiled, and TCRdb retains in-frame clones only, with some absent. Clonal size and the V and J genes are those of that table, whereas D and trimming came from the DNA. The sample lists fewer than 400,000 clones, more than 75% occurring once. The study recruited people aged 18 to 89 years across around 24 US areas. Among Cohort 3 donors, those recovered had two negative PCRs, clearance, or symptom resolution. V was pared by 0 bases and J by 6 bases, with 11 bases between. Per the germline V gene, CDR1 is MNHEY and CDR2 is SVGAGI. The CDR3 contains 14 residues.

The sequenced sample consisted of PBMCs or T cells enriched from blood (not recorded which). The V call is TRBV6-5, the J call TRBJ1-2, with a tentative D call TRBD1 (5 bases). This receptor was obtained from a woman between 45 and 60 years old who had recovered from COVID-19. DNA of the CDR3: TGTGCCAGCAGTTACTCCAGGGCCGGCAATGGCTACACCTTC. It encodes CASSYSRAGNGYTF.